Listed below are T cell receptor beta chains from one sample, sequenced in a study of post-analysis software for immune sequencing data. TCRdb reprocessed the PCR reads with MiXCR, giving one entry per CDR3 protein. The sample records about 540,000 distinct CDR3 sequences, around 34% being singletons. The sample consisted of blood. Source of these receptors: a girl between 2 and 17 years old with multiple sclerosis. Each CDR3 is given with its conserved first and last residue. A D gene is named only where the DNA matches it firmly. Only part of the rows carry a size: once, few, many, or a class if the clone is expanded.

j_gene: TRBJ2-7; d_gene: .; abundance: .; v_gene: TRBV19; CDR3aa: CASSIPGDTNEQYF; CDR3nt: TGTGCCAGTAGTATTCCGGGGGACACCAATGAGCAGTACTTC
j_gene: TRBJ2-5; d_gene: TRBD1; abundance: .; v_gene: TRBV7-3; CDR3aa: CASSSTGDSETQYF; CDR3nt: TGTGCCAGCAGCTCGACAGGGGATAGTGAGACCCAGTACTTC
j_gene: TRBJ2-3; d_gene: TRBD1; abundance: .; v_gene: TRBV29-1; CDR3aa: CSVDRDSYTQYF; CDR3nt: TGCAGCGTGGACCGGGACAGTTATACGCAGTATTTT
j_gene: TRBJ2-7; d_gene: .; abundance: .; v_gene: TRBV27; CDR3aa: CASSFPDVGEQYF; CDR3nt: TGTGCCAGCAGTTTCCCAGACGTGGGCGAGCAGTACTTC
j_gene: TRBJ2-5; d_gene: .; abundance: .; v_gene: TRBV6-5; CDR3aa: CASSYSEVGEETQYF; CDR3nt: TGTGCCAGCAGTTACTCCGAGGTTGGCGAAGAGACCCAGTACTTC
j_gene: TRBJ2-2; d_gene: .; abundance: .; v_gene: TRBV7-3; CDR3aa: CASSSRIAGTGELFF; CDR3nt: TGTGCCAGCAGCTCCAGAATAGCAGGCACCGGGGAGCTGTTTTTT
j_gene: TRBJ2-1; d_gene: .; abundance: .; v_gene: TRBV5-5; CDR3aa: CASSFRRGLSSYNEQFF; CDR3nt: TGTGCCAGCAGCTTTAGGAGGGGGCTGAGCTCCTACAATGAGCAGTTCTTC
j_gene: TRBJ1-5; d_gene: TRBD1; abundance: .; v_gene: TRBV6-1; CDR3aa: CASSTKQGASGSNQPQHF; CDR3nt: TGTGCCAGCAGTACAAAACAGGGGGCAAGTGGAAGCAATCAGCCCCAGCATTTT
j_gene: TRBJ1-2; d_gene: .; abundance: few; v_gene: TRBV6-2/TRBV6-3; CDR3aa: CASSERGPGVYGYTF; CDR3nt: TGTGCCAGCAGCGAACGGGGCCCCGGGGTCTATGGCTACACCTTC
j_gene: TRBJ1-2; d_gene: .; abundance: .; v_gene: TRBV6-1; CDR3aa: CASKPGQANYGYTF; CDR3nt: TGTGCCAGCAAGCCGGGGCAAGCTAACTATGGCTACACCTTC
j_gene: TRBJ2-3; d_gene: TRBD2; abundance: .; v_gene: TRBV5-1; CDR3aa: CASSTAGLLTDTQYF; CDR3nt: TGCGCCAGCAGTACAGCGGGGCTATTGACAGATACGCAGTATTTT
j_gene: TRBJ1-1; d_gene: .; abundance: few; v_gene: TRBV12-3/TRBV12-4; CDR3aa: CASSRTGLRGTEAFF; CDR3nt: TGTGCCAGCAGCCGTACCGGGCTACGAGGCACTGAAGCTTTCTTT
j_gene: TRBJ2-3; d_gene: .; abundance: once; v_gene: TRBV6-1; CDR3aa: CASLWVIRGTDTQYF; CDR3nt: TGTGCCAGCCTATGGGTTATCCGAGGCACAGATACGCAGTATTTT
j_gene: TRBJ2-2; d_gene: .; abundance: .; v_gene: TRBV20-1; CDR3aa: CSAPPGGPLAGELFF; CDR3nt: TGCAGTGCTCCCCCAGGGGGGCCCTTAGCCGGGGAGCTGTTTTTT
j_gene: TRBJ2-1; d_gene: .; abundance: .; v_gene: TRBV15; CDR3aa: CATSRDPEWIGAYNEQFF; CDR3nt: TGTGCCACCAGCAGAGATCCTGAGTGGATTGGGGCCTACAATGAGCAGTTCTTC
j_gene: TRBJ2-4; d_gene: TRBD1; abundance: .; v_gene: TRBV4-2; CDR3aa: CASSQDPRGPTASAKNIQYF; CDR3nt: TGTGCCAGCAGCCAAGATCCAAGGGGGCCCACCGCGTCAGCCAAAAACATTCAGTACTTC
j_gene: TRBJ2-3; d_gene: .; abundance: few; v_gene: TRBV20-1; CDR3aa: CSAIRASTDTQYF; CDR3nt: TGCAGTGCTATCCGGGCTAGCACAGATACGCAGTATTTT
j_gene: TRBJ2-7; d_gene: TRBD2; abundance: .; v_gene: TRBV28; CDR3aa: CASSPWPERGSSYEQYF; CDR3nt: TGTGCCAGCAGTCCATGGCCCGAGCGGGGGAGCTCCTACGAGCAGTACTTC
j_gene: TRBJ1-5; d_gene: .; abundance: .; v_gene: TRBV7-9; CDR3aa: CASSAQSSGAITYSNQPQHF; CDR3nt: TGTGCCAGCAGCGCCCAATCCTCAGGGGCGATCACATATAGCAATCAGCCCCAGCATTTT
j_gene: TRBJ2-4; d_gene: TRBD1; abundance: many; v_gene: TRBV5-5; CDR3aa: CASSLTLSTGAALNIQYF; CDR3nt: TGTGCCAGCAGTTTAACACTTTCGACAGGGGCAGCGTTGAACATTCAGTACTTC
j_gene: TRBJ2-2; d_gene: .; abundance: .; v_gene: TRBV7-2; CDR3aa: CASSLGLSDTGELFF; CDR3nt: TGTGCCAGCAGCTTAGGTCTGTCAGACACCGGGGAGCTGTTTTTT
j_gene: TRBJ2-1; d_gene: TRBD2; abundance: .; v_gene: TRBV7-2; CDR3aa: CASSLGQRGLLNEQFF; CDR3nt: TGTGCCAGCAGCTTAGGCCAGCGGGGGCTCCTCAATGAGCAGTTCTTC
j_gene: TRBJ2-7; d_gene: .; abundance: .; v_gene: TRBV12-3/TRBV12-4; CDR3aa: CASTLGYEQYF; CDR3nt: TGTGCCAGCACCCTGGGTTACGAGCAGTACTTC
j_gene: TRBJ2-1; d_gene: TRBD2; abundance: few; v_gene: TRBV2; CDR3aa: CASGLLAGGNNEQFF; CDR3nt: TGTGCCAGCGGGCTACTAGCGGGCGGCAACAATGAGCAGTTCTTC
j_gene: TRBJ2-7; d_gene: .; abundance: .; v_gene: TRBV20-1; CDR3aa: CSARDLQRGDIQNF; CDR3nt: TGCAGTGCTAGAGATCTGCAGAGAGGAGACATTCAGAACTTC
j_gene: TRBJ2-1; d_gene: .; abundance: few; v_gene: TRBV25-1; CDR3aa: CASSESGPSSYNEQFF; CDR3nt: TGTGCCAGCAGTGAATCAGGTCCCAGCTCCTACAATGAGCAGTTCTTC
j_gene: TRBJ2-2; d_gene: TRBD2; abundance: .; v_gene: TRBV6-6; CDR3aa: CASSFERGGTGELFF; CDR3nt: TGTGCCAGCAGTTTTGAGCGGGGGGGCACCGGGGAGCTGTTTTTT
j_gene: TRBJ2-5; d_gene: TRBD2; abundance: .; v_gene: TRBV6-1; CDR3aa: CASSLAGVGQETQYF; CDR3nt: TGTGCCAGCAGTCTAGCGGGGGTTGGGCAAGAGACCCAGTACTTC
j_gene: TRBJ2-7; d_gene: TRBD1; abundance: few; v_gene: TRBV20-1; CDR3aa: CSARVGQGAYEQYF; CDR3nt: TGCAGTGCTCGAGTGGGACAGGGAGCCTACGAGCAGTACTTC
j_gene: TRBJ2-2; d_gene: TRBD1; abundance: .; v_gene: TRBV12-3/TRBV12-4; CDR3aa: CASRDGTGDFHGELFF; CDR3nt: TGTGCCAGCAGGGATGGGACAGGGGACTTCCACGGGGAGCTGTTTTTT
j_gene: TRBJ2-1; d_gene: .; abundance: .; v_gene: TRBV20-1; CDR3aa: CSARGGKPYHEQFF; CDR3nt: TGCAGTGCTAGAGGGGGCAAGCCCTACCATGAGCAGTTCTTC
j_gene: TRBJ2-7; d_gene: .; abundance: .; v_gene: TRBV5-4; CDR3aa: CASSQPGGSNSYEQYF; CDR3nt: TGTGCCAGCAGCCAGCCGGGTGGGAGCAACTCCTACGAGCAGTACTTC
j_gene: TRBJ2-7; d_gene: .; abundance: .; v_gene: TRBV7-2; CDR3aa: CASSTDSGTYEQYF; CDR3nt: TGTGCCAGCAGCACGGACAGCGGAACCTACGAGCAGTACTTC
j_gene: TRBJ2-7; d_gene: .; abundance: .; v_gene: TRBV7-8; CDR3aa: CASSLAGARSLLEQYF; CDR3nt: TGTGCCAGCAGCTTAGCGGGGGCTCGATCCCTATTGGAACAGTACTTC
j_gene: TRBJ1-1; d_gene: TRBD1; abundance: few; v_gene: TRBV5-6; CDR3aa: CASSLFQGATEAFF; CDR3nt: TGTGCCAGCAGCTTGTTTCAGGGGGCCACTGAAGCTTTCTTT
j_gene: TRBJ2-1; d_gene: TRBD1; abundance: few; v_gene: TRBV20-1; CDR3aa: CSATGQGVHEQFF; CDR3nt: TGCAGTGCCACGGGACAGGGGGTGCATGAGCAGTTCTTC
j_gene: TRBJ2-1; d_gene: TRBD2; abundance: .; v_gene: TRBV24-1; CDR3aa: CATSDLRDYTYNEQFF; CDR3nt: TGTGCCACCAGTGATTTAAGGGACTACACCTACAATGAGCAGTTCTTC
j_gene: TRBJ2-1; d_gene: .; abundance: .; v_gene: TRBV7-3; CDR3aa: CASSLTTGGWGNEQFF; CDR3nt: TGTGCCAGCAGCTTAACAACGGGGGGCTGGGGCAATGAGCAGTTCTTC
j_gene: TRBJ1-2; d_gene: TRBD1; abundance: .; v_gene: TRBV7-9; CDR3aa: CASSPETPGQDIGYTF; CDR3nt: TGTGCCAGCAGCCCCGAAACTCCGGGACAGGACATTGGCTACACCTTC
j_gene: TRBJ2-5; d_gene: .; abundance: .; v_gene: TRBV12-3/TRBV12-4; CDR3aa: CASGEAAEETQYF; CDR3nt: TGTGCCAGCGGGGAGGCGGCAGAAGAGACCCAGTACTTC
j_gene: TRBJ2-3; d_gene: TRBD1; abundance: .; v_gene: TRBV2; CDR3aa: CASRPGTASDTQYF; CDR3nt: TGTGCCAGCAGACCAGGGACAGCCTCAGATACGCAGTATTTT
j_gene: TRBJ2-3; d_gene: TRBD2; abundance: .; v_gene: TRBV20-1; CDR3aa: CSARSPATSGGSDTQYF; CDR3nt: TGCAGTGCTAGAAGCCCCGCGACTAGCGGGGGATCAGATACGCAGTATTTT
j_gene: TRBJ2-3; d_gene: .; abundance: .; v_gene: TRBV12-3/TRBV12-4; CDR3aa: CASRPTVASTDTQYF; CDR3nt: TGTGCCAGCAGACCCACCGTAGCTAGCACAGATACGCAGTATTTT
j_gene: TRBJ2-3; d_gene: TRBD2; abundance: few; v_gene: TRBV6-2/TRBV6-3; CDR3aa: CASTELLPRGSTDTQYF; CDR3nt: TGTGCCAGCACCGAGCTACTTCCGCGGGGGAGCACAGATACGCAGTATTTT
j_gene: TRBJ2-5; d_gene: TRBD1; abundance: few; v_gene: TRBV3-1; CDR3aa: CASSQDGTGGQETQYF; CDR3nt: TGTGCCAGCAGCCAAGATGGGACAGGGGGCCAAGAGACCCAGTACTTC
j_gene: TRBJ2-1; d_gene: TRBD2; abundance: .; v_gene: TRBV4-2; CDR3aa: CASSRLAGGHSYNEQFF; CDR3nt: TGTGCCAGCAGCCGATTAGCGGGGGGACACTCCTACAATGAGCAGTTCTTC
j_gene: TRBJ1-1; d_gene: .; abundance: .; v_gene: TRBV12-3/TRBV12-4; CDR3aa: CASRLTVNTEAFF; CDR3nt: TGTGCCAGCAGGTTGACAGTTAACACTGAAGCTTTCTTT
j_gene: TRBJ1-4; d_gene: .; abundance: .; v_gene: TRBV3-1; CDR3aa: CASSRRTAYTNEKLFF; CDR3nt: TGTGCCAGCAGTCGAAGGACGGCCTATACTAATGAAAAACTGTTTTTT
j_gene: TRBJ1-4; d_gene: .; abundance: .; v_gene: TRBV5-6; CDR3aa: CASSKGGAREKLFF; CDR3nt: TGTGCCAGCAGCAAGGGGGGGGCGCGTGAAAAACTGTTTTTT
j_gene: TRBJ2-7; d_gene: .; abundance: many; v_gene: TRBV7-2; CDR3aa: CASSPPGQSYEQYF; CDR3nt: TGTGCCAGCAGCCCCCCTGGACAGTCCTACGAGCAGTACTTC
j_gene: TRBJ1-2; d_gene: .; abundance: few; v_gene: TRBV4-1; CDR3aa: CASTPTASNYGYTF; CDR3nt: TGCGCCAGCACCCCGACCGCGAGTAACTATGGCTACACCTTC
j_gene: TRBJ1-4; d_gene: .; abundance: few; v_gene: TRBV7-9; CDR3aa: CASSSSTGQANEKLFF; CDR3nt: TGTGCCAGCAGCTCCTCCACGGGGCAGGCTAATGAAAAACTGTTTTTT
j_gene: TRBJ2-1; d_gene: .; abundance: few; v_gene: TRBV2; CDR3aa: CASHFDGSYEQFF; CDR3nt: TGTGCCAGCCACTTTGACGGTTCCTACGAGCAGTTCTTC